The clone carrying this TCR beta chain was found many times. Its antigen is as yet unknown. These data originate in a study of neurological immune-mediated disorders. MiXCR, run by TCRdb on the 5' RACE reads, gives a single entry per CDR3 protein. The sample has approximately 66,000 distinct CDR3 sequences, 3.4% seen once. Germline CDR1 SGHRS, CDR2 YFSETQ. V shed 4 bases and J shed 5 bases, with 27 bases lying between them. This CDR3 contains 18 residues. For the unsorted libraries, 2 million PBMCs stored at -80 C served as input. Study results and limitations: Phylogenetic grouping assigned the repertoires of 18 of 34 multiple sclerosis patients to one related-CDR3 cluster, which constitutes a possible signature.

Sequencing was performed on PBMCs. The V call is TRBV5-1, the J call TRBJ1-1, with D perhaps matching TRBD1 (6 bases). The receptor was derived from a man in his forties with multiple sclerosis. CDR3 region: CASSPDGGAWDQGTEAFF. The CDR3 coding sequence is TGCGCCAGCAGCCCCGACGGGGGGGCTTGGGACCAGGGAACTGAAGCTTTCTTT.